The sequence of this T cell receptor (beta chain) was determined in a study of T cells of healthy individuals. TCRdb re-called the 5' RACE reads with MiXCR, one entry per CDR3 protein. The sample lists approximately 100,000 distinct CDR3 sequences, approximately 16% occurring once. Trimming shortened V by 2 bases and J by 2 bases, and 9 bases separated the two germline ends. This CDR3 is built from 14 residues. Germline lookup yields CDR1 LNHNV and CDR2 YYDKDF (reference sequence). This clonotype was recorded a few times. This sequence originates from a human donor in good health. The chain combines TRBV15 with TRBJ2-5; a weak D match, TRBD1 (6 bases). The CDR3 region is CATSRQGIQETQYF. CDR3 coding DNA: TGTGCCACCAGCAGACAGGGGATTCAAGAGACCCAGTACTTC.